This TCR beta chain came from a study of shared clonotypes between healthy human individuals. The repertoire was sequenced with immunoSEQ multiplex PCR; TCRdb's copy has only in-frame clones and lacks some. The sample has a few million clones, over 85% seen once. This sequence was found in a man between 18 and 35 years old in good health. Sequencing was carried out using naive CD4+ T cells sorted from blood. The subset is: CD45RA+ positively selected.

DNA of the CDR3: TGTGCCAGCTCACCACCGGGACCGGATGGAGAGACCCAGTACTTC. Protein product: CASSPPGPDGETQYF. V and J are TRBV18 and TRBJ2-5; D possibly uses TRBD1 or TRBD2 (5 bases each). Per the germline V gene, CDR1 is KGHSH and CDR2 is LQKENI. Trimming removed 0 bases from V and 4 bases from J, with 12 bases in between. The CDR3 is made up of 15 amino acids.